These 21 T cell receptor beta chains were all obtained from the same sample, sequenced in a study of beta chain features in type 1 diabetes. Study outcomes and limitations: Shortening that was moderate but significant affected the TCRB CDR3s of Type 1 diabetes patients in all four CD4+ subsets.

These receptors are not linked to any known antigen. As every portion of the isolated RNA was reverse transcribed, the sequencing read expressed TCRB transcripts. TCRdb keeps only in-frame clones here, not all; method: immunoSEQ multiplex PCR. The sample records around 250,000 clones, approximately 20% being singletons. Sample: naive CD4+ T cells from blood. These receptors all stem from a woman between 40 and 50 years old with type 1 diabetes.

In its sample, this clone was seen a few times. The chain joins TRBV18 to TRBJ1-1, with D possibly TRBD1 on 6 matching bases. The germline V gene has CDR1 KGHSH and CDR2 LQKENI. The CDR3 is 15 amino acids. V was clipped by 5 bases and J by 3 bases, with 16 bases between them. CDR3 nucleotides: TGTGCCAGCTCATCCCTCTCACAGGGATACACTGAAGCTTTCTTT. Translation gives CASSSLSQGYTEAFF. Complete variable domain (other parts from reference TRBV18 and TRBJ1-1): NAGVMQNPRHLVRRRGQEARLRCSPMKGHSHVYWYRQLPEEGLKFMVYLQKENIIDESGMPKERFSAEFPKEGPSILRIQQVVRGDSAAYFCASSSLSQGYTEAFFGQGTRLTVV.

The chain joins TRBV29-1 to TRBJ1-5; D is perhaps TRBD1 (6 bases). This CDR3 is built from 15 residues. Between the trimmed V and J ends, which lost 4 bases and 0 bases, there was a span of 13 bases. Germline V lookup: CDR1 SQVTM, CDR2 ANQGSEA. The CDR3 here is CSVALSTGSNQPQHF. The CDR3 nucleotides read TGCAGCGTTGCTTTATCGACAGGTAGCAATCAGCCCCAGCATTTT.

The table lists this clone with a few counts. This chain connects TRBV11-2 to TRBJ1-1; 10 bases are shared with TRBD1. The CDR3 loop spans 15 amino acids. Trimming removed 5 bases from V and 6 bases from J; junction bases left unmatched: 9. Germline CDR1 and CDR2: SGHAT and FQNNGV. In DNA, the CDR3 is TGTGCCAGCAGCCCACGTGGGGGGACAGGGGCTGAAGCTTTCTTT. Residues: CASSPRGGTGAEAFF. The full variable domain, rest sourced from reference TRBV11-2 and TRBJ1-1, is EAGVAQSPRYKIIEKRQSVAFWCNPISGHATLYWYQQILGQGPKLLIQFQNNGVVDDSQLPKDRFSAERLKGVDSTLKIQPAKLEDSAVYLCASSPRGGTGAEAFFGQGTRLTVV.

The chain combines TRBV4-2 with TRBJ2-7; TRBD1 might be the D (6 bases). CDR3 length equals 18 residues. Trimming removed 1 base at V and 1 base at J, with 20 bases between. Germline CDR1 LGHNA, CDR2 YNFKEQ. DNA of the CDR3: TGTGCCAGCAGCCAAGTGATTTCCCGGACAGCTTTTTCCTACGAGCAGTACTTC. This translates into CASSQVISRTAFSYEQYF.

This rearrangement joins TRBV28 to TRBJ2-1, with TRBD2 matching 8 bases. The CDR3 consists of 15 residues. V shed 5 bases and J 7 bases; nucleotides not matched to a gene: 10. CDR1 and CDR2 (germline): MDHEN, SYDVKM. The CDR3 bases are TGTGCCAGCAGTCACCTCGCGGGGGGCCCGAATGAGCAGTTCTTC. Protein product: CASSHLAGGPNEQFF.

This chain joins TRBV7-3 and TRBJ2-5; D possibly corresponds to TRBD2 (5 bases). The V and J ends lost 0 bases and 3 bases respectively, with 11 bases between them. This CDR3 region has 15 residues. The germline V gene has CDR1 SGHTA and CDR2 FQGTGA. CDR3 sequence (DNA): TGTGCCAGCAGCTTAACGCGGGCTTCCGAAGAGACCCAGTACTTC. It translates to CASSLTRASEETQYF.

The chain carries TRBV6-5 and TRBJ2-7; 9 bases line up with TRBD1. The CDR3 covers 14 residues. CDR1 and CDR2 (germline): MNHEY, SVGAGI. CDR3 sequence (DNA): TGTGCAACACCCCAAAGGGACAGGGAGCACGAGCAGTACTTC. Its translation is CATPQRDREHEQYF.

This clone was found a few times. The V call is TRBV5-4, the J call TRBJ2-3, with D hard to call. The CDR3 is 13 residues long. V lost 2 bases and J 10 bases, leaving 14 bases between the germline ends. Germline V gives CDR1 SGHNT, CDR2 YYREEE (reference sequence). The CDR3 DNA reads TGTGCCAGCAGCTTTCATTCCGGTGGGCCGCAGTATTTT. It codes for CASSFHSGGPQYF.

This clone showed up just a few times. The chain joins TRBV2 to TRBJ2-7; D is unclear. Germline V gives CDR1 SNHLY, CDR2 FYNNEI. This CDR3 region has 13 residues. Trimming cost V 6 bases and J 2 bases, with 11 bases left between them. The CDR3 nucleotides read TGTGCCAGCAGAGCCCCCGCCACCTACGAGCAGTACTTC. It yields the protein CASRAPATYEQYF.

This clone has more than one count but fewer than ten. CDR3 sequence: CASSSGTGSYGYTF. As DNA, the CDR3 is TGTGCCAGCAGCTCAGGGACAGGCTCCTATGGCTACACCTTC. This chain joins TRBV7-9 and TRBJ1-2; 8 nucleotides match TRBD1. The trim removed 4 bases at V and 4 bases at J, leaving 5 bases unmatched. CDR1 is SEHNR, CDR2 FQNEAQ, per germline (reference sequence). This CDR3 has 14 residues.

The CDR3 here is CASRLAGNTGELFF. CDR3 nucleotides: TGTGCCAGTCGACTAGCGGGGAACACCGGGGAGCTGTTTTTT. The rearrangement joins TRBV19 to TRBJ2-2; 10 bases are a match to TRBD2. With 8 bases clipped from V and 1 base from J, the junction kept 1 base outside the gene matches. Germline V gene lookup returns CDR1 LNHDA and CDR2 SQIVND (reference sequence). This CDR3 has 14 amino acids.

V gene TRBV20-1 combines with J gene TRBJ2-7, with a tentative D call TRBD2 (6 bases). CDR1 is DFQATT and CDR2 is SNEGSKA in the germline V gene (reference sequence). V was cut by 1 base and J by 5 bases, with 6 bases left in between. This CDR3 is built from 11 residues. The CDR3 is CSARGEDEQYF. The CDR3 DNA follows: TGCAGTGCTAGAGGGGAGGACGAGCAGTACTTC.

The chain combines TRBV7-3 with TRBJ2-2; possibly TRBD2 for D (5 bases). The V end was cut by 2 bases, the J end by 1 base, with 8 bases between. CDR1 and CDR2 from the germline V gene are SGHTA and FQGTGA. CDR3 length: 15 amino acids. Written as DNA, the CDR3 is TGTGCCAGCAGCTTACGAGCGGAGAACACCGGGGAGCTGTTTTTT. Protein sequence: CASSLRAENTGELFF.

The chain employs TRBV10-3 and TRBJ2-7, with 7 positions matching TRBD2. The CDR3 contains 14 residues. The V gene end was trimmed by 2 bases and the J gene end by 6 bases; junction bases not matched to a gene: 7. In germline, CDR1 is ENHRY, CDR2 SYGVKD. The CDR3 bases are TGTGCCATCAGTGAGGGACTAGGGATCGGCGAGCAGTACTTC. Encoded protein: CAISEGLGIGEQYF.

This clone appeared a few times. This chain links TRBV9 with TRBJ1-2; D perhaps matches TRBD1 (5 bases). The V and J ends lost 0 bases and 6 bases respectively, with 12 bases between them. Per germline, CDR1 SGDLS and CDR2 YYNGEE. The CDR3 totals 14 residues. CDR3 DNA: TGTGCCAGCAGCGTAGAGACAGCATCTAATGGCTACACCTTC. It translates to CASSVETASNGYTF.

Concerning this clone itself: Additional DNA sequences in this sample encode the identical CDR3. This rearrangement joins TRBV29-1 to TRBJ1-2; TRBD1 matches at 9 bases. V lost 5 bases, J lost 6 bases, and 4 bases stayed unmatched. The length of the CDR3 is 12 residues. From germline, CDR1 is SQVTM and CDR2 ANQGSEA. CDR3 sequence: CSVLRDRDGYTF. The CDR3 DNA sequence: TGCAGCGTTTTACGGGACAGGGATGGCTACACCTTC.

The rearrangement uses TRBV4-1 and TRBJ1-1; a weak D match, TRBD1 (6 bases). The CDR3 is made up of 14 amino acids. The V end lost 8 bases, the J end lost 4 bases, and 17 bases lay between the germline ends. In germline, CDR1 is MGHRA, CDR2 YSYEKL. The CDR3 loop is CASGIGGASTEAFF. For the CDR3, the DNA is TGCGCCAGCGGCATCGGGGGGGCCAGCACTGAAGCTTTCTTT.

The chain uses TRBV29-1 and TRBJ2-7, with 9 positions matching TRBD1. CDR3 length: 12 residues. V shed 7 bases and J 6 bases; nucleotides not matched to a gene: 7. From germline, CDR1 is SQVTM and CDR2 ANQGSEA. This chain's CDR3 is CSAGTGLLEQYF. CDR3 sequence (DNA): TGCAGCGCCGGGACAGGGCTTCTCGAGCAGTACTTC.

The chain combines TRBV5-1 with TRBJ1-1; D is undetermined. The V gene lost 1 base and the J gene lost 8 bases, with 12 bases spanning the gap. CDR3 length: 13 residues. The germline V gene has CDR1 SGHRS and CDR2 YFSETQ. In nucleotides, the CDR3 is TGCGCCAGCAGCTTGTTGGTAGAGGGCGAAGCTTTCTTT. It yields the protein CASSLLVEGEAFF.

This clone was seen a few times. The chain is built from TRBV10-3 and TRBJ2-3; D perhaps matches TRBD1 (6 bases). Germline loops: CDR1 ENHRY, CDR2 SYGVKD. The CDR3 is made up of 14 amino acids. Trimming cost V 3 bases and J 5 bases, with 12 bases left between them. DNA for the CDR3: TGTGCCATCAGTGAAAATAGAGGGGGAGATACGCAGTATTTT. Protein sequence: CAISENRGGDTQYF.

The chain has TRBV5-4 and TRBJ2-1, with a weak D call TRBD1 (6 bases). Germline V CDR1 and CDR2: SGHNT, YYREEE (reference sequence). V was pared by 5 bases and J by 5 bases, with 20 bases between. The CDR3 loop spans 16 amino acids. DNA for the CDR3: TGTGCCAGCAGATCGACCGGGACATATTCGGACAATGAGCAGTTCTTC. Its protein product is CASRSTGTYSDNEQFF.